This record looks at one T cell receptor beta chain sequence and its context. Germline V gives CDR1 SNHLY, CDR2 FYNNEI. CDR3 length equals 14 residues. Unmatched junction bases numbered 8, after V lost 8 bases and J lost 8 bases. The source of the sample is a study of T cell responses to AZD1222 COVID-19 vaccine. Profiled with immunoSEQ multiplex PCR; TCRdb holds only in-frame clones, not every one. The sample has roughly 160,000 clones, roughly 94% seen once; the top ten hold roughly 1.4%. V and J are TRBV2 and TRBJ2-1, with 11 bases identical to TRBD2. Sample: peripheral blood, taken 28 days after the second AZD1222 dose. This sequence was found in an adult who received the AZD1222 COVID-19 vaccine. This CDR3 reads CASRTSGSGDEQFF. The CDR3 nucleotides read TGTGCCAGCCGCACTAGCGGGAGTGGCGATGAGCAGTTCTTC.